The clone carrying this TCR beta chain appeared once. The source of the sample is a study of blood T cell repertoires in COVID-19. Study details: Nucleic acid was either cDNA or gDNA, and it came from T cells, B-cell-depleted T cells, or PBMCs.

This CDR3 region has 16 residues. Germline CDR1 is SNHLY and CDR2 is FYNNEI. Trimming removed 1 base from V and 5 bases from J, with 12 bases in between. Method: immunoSEQ multiplex PCR; TCRdb's copy keeps in-frame clones and lacks some. Of fewer than 450,000 clones in the sample, less than 90% were seen once. This clonotype was obtained from a woman in her 30s who had recovered from COVID-19. The chain links TRBV2 to TRBJ1-6; D is possibly TRBD1 (5 bases). Sequenced: PBMCs or T cells enriched from blood (not recorded which). CDR3 amino acids: CASSEGSGENNSPLHF. For the CDR3, the DNA is TGTGCCAGCAGTGAAGGGTCGGGGGAGAATAATTCACCCCTCCACTTT. Full variable domain (outside the CDR3, taken from reference TRBV2 and TRBJ1-6): EPEVTQTPSHQVTQMGQEVILRCVPISNHLYFYWYRQILGQKVEFLVSFYNNEISEKSEIFDDQFSVERPDGSNFTLKIRSTKLEDSAMYFCASSEGSGENNSPLHFGNGTRLTVT.